A selection of T cell receptor beta chains follows, all from one sample in a study of blood T cell repertoires in COVID-19. Clones were read by immunoSEQ multiplex PCR, and TCRdb kept only the in-frame ones, dropping some. The sample records 200,000 or so clones, around 89% being singletons. Sequences were obtained from peripheral blood. These receptors all come from a man in his sixties or seventies with acute or convalescent COVID-19. Both conserved end residues are trimmed from each CDR3. D genes are given only for firm matches.

D gene: TRBD2
V gene: TRBV5-1
CDR3 protein: ASSLGASGGSAAYEQY

D gene: NA
V gene: TRBV28
CDR3 protein: ASSSRGYEQY

D gene: NA
V gene: TRBV29-1
CDR3 protein: SVEEFALRTHRDTQY

D gene: TRBD1
V gene: TRBV4-1
CDR3 protein: ASSQESGTGFREQY

D gene: NA
V gene: TRBV30
CDR3 protein: AWSGQLTGELF

D gene: NA
V gene: TRBV3-1/TRBV3-2
CDR3 protein: ASSQDSRLEQY

D gene: TRBD2
V gene: TRBV9
CDR3 protein: ASTRTSADNEQF

D gene: NA
V gene: TRBV7-8
CDR3 protein: ASSKGGDTEAF

D gene: NA
V gene: TRBV7-3
CDR3 protein: ASSSQQGYGELF

D gene: TRBD2
V gene: TRBV7-9
CDR3 protein: ASSLVAGGGEQY

D gene: TRBD1
V gene: TRBV5-1
CDR3 protein: ASSSRGTTGELF

D gene: NA
V gene: TRBV7-8
CDR3 protein: ASSLGLLRYEQY

D gene: TRBD2
V gene: TRBV7-3
CDR3 protein: ASSPGTGRGLGEQF

D gene: NA
V gene: TRBV5-1
CDR3 protein: ASSLESGPPHEQY

D gene: NA
V gene: TRBV4-1
CDR3 protein: ASSQDRTAYEQY

D gene: TRBD1
V gene: TRBV5-1
CDR3 protein: ASSNGQDPEEQF

D gene: TRBD1
V gene: TRBV9
CDR3 protein: ASSDGTDNQPQH

D gene: TRBD1
V gene: TRBV30
CDR3 protein: AWSVDRGEF

D gene: TRBD2
V gene: TRBV5-4
CDR3 protein: ASSTDPSGFYNEQF

D gene: TRBD2
V gene: TRBV11-2
CDR3 protein: ASSFSGVGTDTQY

D gene: NA
V gene: TRBV3-1/TRBV3-2
CDR3 protein: ASSQVYQGLKGTEAF

D gene: NA
V gene: TRBV6-6
CDR3 protein: ASRPGQNTGELF

D gene: NA
V gene: TRBV7-9
CDR3 protein: ASSLTGVVDEQF

D gene: NA
V gene: TRBV19
CDR3 protein: ASSRQSLNTEAF

D gene: NA
V gene: TRBV29-1
CDR3 protein: SVERGGGGGYT

D gene: TRBD1
V gene: TRBV18
CDR3 protein: ASSPSRGYNEQF

D gene: NA
V gene: TRBV6-1
CDR3 protein: ASSDRGAFYNSPLH

D gene: TRBD1
V gene: TRBV19
CDR3 protein: ASSNSQGASFNQPQH

D gene: NA
V gene: TRBV10-3
CDR3 protein: AISAGQGQGNTEAF

D gene: TRBD1
V gene: TRBV28
CDR3 protein: ASIRTGGNTEAF

D gene: NA
V gene: TRBV19
CDR3 protein: ATGPGGASGANVLT

D gene: NA
V gene: TRBV25-1
CDR3 protein: ASSKDTSNTGELF

D gene: NA
V gene: TRBV27
CDR3 protein: ASSLSSKPGLYEQY

D gene: NA
V gene: TRBV7-9
CDR3 protein: ASSARANYEQY

D gene: TRBD1
V gene: TRBV6-1
CDR3 protein: ASSDRGLTDTQY

D gene: TRBD2
V gene: TRBV19
CDR3 protein: ASTLGGGLAKNIQY

D gene: NA
V gene: TRBV21-1
CDR3 protein: ASSPGQVSNQPQH

D gene: NA
V gene: TRBV19
CDR3 protein: ASSMTDVNTEAF

D gene: TRBD2
V gene: TRBV5-1
CDR3 protein: ASSLGGTSGKSEEQY

D gene: NA
V gene: TRBV5-8
CDR3 protein: ASSSLYQETQY

D gene: NA
V gene: TRBV25-1
CDR3 protein: ASSEGGQINSPLH

D gene: NA
V gene: TRBV10-3
CDR3 protein: AISESRYSYEQY

D gene: TRBD1
V gene: TRBV5-1
CDR3 protein: ASSLAQGASYGYT

D gene: NA
V gene: TRBV7-8
CDR3 protein: ASSLPGQNTEAF

D gene: NA
V gene: TRBV5-1
CDR3 protein: ASSFEGYQETQY

D gene: TRBD1
V gene: TRBV5-1
CDR3 protein: ASSSRTGETEAF

D gene: TRBD1
V gene: TRBV7-3
CDR3 protein: ASSYTGTDQETQY

D gene: TRBD1
V gene: TRBV27
CDR3 protein: ASKNRGRNEQF

D gene: NA
V gene: TRBV3-1/TRBV3-2
CDR3 protein: ASSQTYSSGANVLT

D gene: NA
V gene: TRBV5-1
CDR3 protein: ASSYGWGVVPETQY

D gene: TRBD1
V gene: TRBV28
CDR3 protein: ASSTYRGTNTEAF

D gene: NA
V gene: TRBV5-1
CDR3 protein: ASSPNSLVRETQY

D gene: TRBD1
V gene: TRBV3-1/TRBV3-2
CDR3 protein: ASSQGTGVTQPQH

D gene: TRBD1
V gene: TRBV19
CDR3 protein: ASRYPGQNYGYT

D gene: TRBD2
V gene: TRBV5-8
CDR3 protein: ASSRRAGVGASYNEQF